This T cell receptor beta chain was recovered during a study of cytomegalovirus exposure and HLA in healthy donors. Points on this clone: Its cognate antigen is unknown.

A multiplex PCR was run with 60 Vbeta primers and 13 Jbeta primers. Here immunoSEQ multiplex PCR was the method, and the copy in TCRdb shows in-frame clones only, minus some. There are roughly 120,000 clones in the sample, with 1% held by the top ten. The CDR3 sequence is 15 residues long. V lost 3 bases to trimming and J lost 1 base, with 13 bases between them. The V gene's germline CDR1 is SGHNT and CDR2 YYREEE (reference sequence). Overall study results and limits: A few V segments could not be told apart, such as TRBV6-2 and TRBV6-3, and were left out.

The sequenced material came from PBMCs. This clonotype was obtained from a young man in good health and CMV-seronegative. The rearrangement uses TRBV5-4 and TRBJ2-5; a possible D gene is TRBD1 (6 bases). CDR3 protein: CASSSGQSLQETQYF. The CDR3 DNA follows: TGTGCCAGCAGCTCTGGACAGTCCCTCCAAGAGACCCAGTACTTC.